This T cell receptor (beta chain) was identified in a study of persistence of HIV-infected CD4 T cells. Study findings and constraints: Antigen-responding cells were enriched for degenerate expanded CDR3beta sequences.

The libraries were made with immunoSEQ version 4 in survey mode. Sequencing was performed with immunoSEQ multiplex PCR; in TCRdb, only in-frame clones are kept and a portion is missing. The data contain about 43,000 clones, around 92% of them seen just once; the ten biggest clones take up approximately 1%. A remark on this clone: Its specificity is not known.

Nonspecific anti-CD3/anti-CD28 bead stimulation represents the broad CD4+ T cell repertoire. Sorting of responding CD4+ T cells relied on upregulated CD40 ligand together with CD69. For at least 4 years, plasma HIV-1 RNA was undetectable (<50 copies/mL). For about 17 hours, CD8-depleted PBMCs received anti-CD28/CD49d costimulation, a CD40-blocking antibody and enfuvirtide. The CDR3 totals 14 residues. Germline loops: CDR1 SGHRS, CDR2 YFSETQ. V was trimmed by 4 bases and J by 4 bases, leaving 12 bases between them. V usage is TRBV5-1 and J usage is TRBJ1-3; perhaps TRBD1 as D (6 bases). The sequencing here drew on CD4+ T cells sorted from PBMCs after approximately 19-hour stimulation, taken from a patient who received antiretroviral therapy. The TCR was taken from an adult man with HIV who was CMV-seropositive. In DNA form, the CDR3 reads TGCGCCAGCAGCGGTACAGGGACGGGAAACACCATATATTTT. It codes for CASSGTGTGNTIYF.